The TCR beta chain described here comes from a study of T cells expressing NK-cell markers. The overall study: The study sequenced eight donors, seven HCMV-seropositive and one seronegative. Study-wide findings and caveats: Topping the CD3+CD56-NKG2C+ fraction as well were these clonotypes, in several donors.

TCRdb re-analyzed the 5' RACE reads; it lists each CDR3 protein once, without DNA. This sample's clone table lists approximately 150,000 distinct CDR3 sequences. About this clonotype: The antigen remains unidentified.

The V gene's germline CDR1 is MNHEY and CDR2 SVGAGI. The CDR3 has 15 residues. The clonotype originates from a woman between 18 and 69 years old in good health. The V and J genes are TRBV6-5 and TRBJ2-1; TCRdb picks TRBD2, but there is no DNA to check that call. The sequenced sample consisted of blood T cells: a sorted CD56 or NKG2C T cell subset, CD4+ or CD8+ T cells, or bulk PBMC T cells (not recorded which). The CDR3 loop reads CASSTSGGVGNEQFF.